This T cell receptor (beta chain) was profiled in a study of CD8+ T cells in alopecia areata. Sorting from PBMCs produced CD4+ and CD8+ T cells. Concerning this clone: Its target is unknown.

Study observations and caveats: TCR sharing across patients was less clear than in mice, possibly HLA-related. The study also sequences resident alphabeta T cells of normal skin in scalp samples. Lesional scalp, notably in alopecia totalis/universalis, had clonality above that of normal scalp.

After isolation, RNA underwent reverse transcription to generate cDNA as the sequencing template. Clones were read by immunoSEQ multiplex PCR, and TCRdb kept only the in-frame ones, dropping some. In the table there are some 150,000 clones, around 62% of which are singletons. The germline V gene has CDR1 MNHNY and CDR2 SVGAGI (reference sequence). CDR3 length equals 14 residues. V was cut by 6 bases and J by 4 bases, with 13 bases left in between. The sequenced sample consisted of CD8+ T cells sorted from blood. This TCR was recovered from a human donor in good health. The chain uses TRBV6-6 and TRBJ1-5; tentatively, D is TRBD1 (5 bases). The CDR3 nucleotides are TGTGCCAGCAGCTCCGGGACCCATAATCAGCCCCAGCATTTT. This codes for CASSSGTHNQPQHF.